Presented here are 20 T cell receptor beta chains from one specimen sequenced in a study of blood T cell repertoires in COVID-19. Here immunoSEQ multiplex PCR was the method, and the copy in TCRdb shows in-frame clones only, minus some. The sample shows roughly 300,000 clones, roughly 93% of them seen only once. The specimen sequenced was PBMCs or T cells enriched from blood (not recorded which). The receptors shown here come from a woman in her thirties or forties with acute COVID-19.

This chain connects TRBV25-1 to TRBJ2-7, with TRBD2 matching 13 bases. The CDR3 extends over 16 amino acids. V gave up 4 bases and J gave up 4 bases; unmatched junction bases: 7. In germline, CDR1 is MGHDK, CDR2 SYGVNS. DNA for the CDR3: TGTGCCAGCAGTGCCGGACTAGCGGGAGCTGGATACGAGCAGTACTTC. As protein: CASSAGLAGAGYEQYF.

The V and J genes are TRBV7-9 and TRBJ1-2; unclear D gene. Germline V gene lookup returns CDR1 SEHNR and CDR2 FQNEAQ (reference sequence). Trimming removed 8 bases at V and 8 bases at J, with 15 bases between. This CDR3 is 12 amino acids long. DNA of the CDR3: TGTGCCAGCGTTCCGGGGATCGGCGGCTACACCTTC. This codes for CASVPGIGGYTF.

The rearrangement uses TRBV7-2 and TRBJ1-5, with D unclear. V lost 1 base and J lost 0, with 7 bases in between. The CDR3 is 15 amino acids. Germline values: CDR1 SGHTA, CDR2 FQGNSA. The CDR3 region is CASSLGVFSNQPQHF. The CDR3 DNA reads TGTGCCAGCAGCTTAGGCGTTTTTAGCAATCAGCCCCAGCATTTT.

This clone came up a few times. The chain employs TRBV3-1 (or the pseudogene TRBV3-2) and TRBJ1-2; D unresolved. Trimming cost V 4 bases and J 2 bases, with 14 bases left between them. CDR1 is LGHDT and CDR2 is YNNKEL in the germline V gene (reference sequence). There are 15 residues in the CDR3. The CDR3 DNA reads as TGTGCCAGCAGCCCGTCGCCGGGTCTGAACTATGGCTACACCTTC. The encoded protein is CASSPSPGLNYGYTF.

The rearrangement joins TRBV7-9 to TRBJ1-5; TRBD1 matches 9 bases. J lost 1 base, V lost 0 bases, and 4 bases had no gene match. CDR3 length equals 17 residues. Germline V CDR1 and CDR2: SEHNR, FQNEAQ (reference sequence). DNA for the CDR3: TGTGCCAGCAGCTTAGCCGGACAGGGGATGAGCAATCAGCCCCAGCATTTT. Amino acids: CASSLAGQGMSNQPQHF. Based on the CDR3 plus reference TRBV7-9 and TRBJ1-5, the full variable domain is DTGVSQNPRHKITKRGQNVTFRCDPISEHNRLYWYRQTLGQGPEFLTYFQNEAQLEKSRLLSDRFSAERPKGSFSTLEIQRTEQGDSAMYLCASSLAGQGMSNQPQHFGDGTRLSIL.

This chain joins TRBV9 and TRBJ1-2; 9 bases align to TRBD1. The V and J ends lost 0 bases and 2 bases, in that order; junction bases with no gene match: 11. CDR1 and CDR2 from the germline V gene are SGDLS and YYNGEE. CDR3 length: 18 amino acids. The CDR3 DNA follows: TGTGCCAGCAGCGTAGGTGGGGACAGGGTATCGGCAAACTATGGCTACACCTTC. This codes for CASSVGGDRVSANYGYTF.

This clone came up a few times. The V gene is TRBV5-6, the J gene TRBJ1-5; TRBD1 agrees at 8 bases. Germline lookup yields CDR1 SGHDT and CDR2 YYEEEE. The ends lost 4 bases at V and 7 bases at J; junction bases unmatched: 7. There are 14 residues in the CDR3. The CDR3, as DNA: TGTGCCAGCAGCGCGATGGACAGGGAACAGCCCCAGCATTTT. Its protein product is CASSAMDREQPQHF.

The rearrangement links TRBV7-6 to TRBJ1-1; no clear D gene. This CDR3 comprises 15 residues. Germline-derived CDR1 and CDR2 are SGHVS and FNYEAQ. V lost 0 bases to trimming and J lost 3 bases, with 11 bases between them. The CDR3 here is CASSLAGGYDTEAFF. Here the CDR3 DNA reads TGTGCCAGCAGCTTAGCGGGCGGGTACGACACTGAAGCTTTCTTT.

This clone was seen only once. V gene TRBV6-5 combines with J gene TRBJ2-7, with 9 nucleotides matching TRBD2. Germline lookup yields CDR1 MNHEY and CDR2 SVGAGI. The CDR3 spans 15 residues. J lost 2 bases, V lost 1 base, and 3 bases had no gene match. CDR3: CASSYFGGGAYEQYF. The CDR3 DNA reads TGTGCCAGCAGTTACTTCGGCGGGGGGGCCTACGAGCAGTACTTC.

The chain employs TRBV13 and TRBJ2-1; 14 bases agree with TRBD2. Per germline, CDR1 PRHDT and CDR2 FYEKMQ (reference sequence). The CDR3 is 17 amino acids. V trimming: 3 bases; J trimming: 6 bases; junction bases outside the gene matches: 7. The CDR3 nucleotides read TGTGCCAGCAGCTTGCCGGGGGGGACTAGCGGGAGCAATGAGCAGTTCTTC. This gives the protein CASSLPGGTSGSNEQFF.

This chain joins TRBV27 and TRBJ1-2, with D maybe TRBD1 (6 bases). The V and J ends lost 6 bases and 8 bases respectively, with 19 bases between them. The CDR3 consists of 14 residues. Per the germline V gene, CDR1 is MNHEY and CDR2 is SMNVEV (reference sequence). The CDR3 is CASRINMDSRGYTF. Here the CDR3 DNA reads TGTGCCAGCAGAATAAATATGGACAGTCGCGGCTACACCTTC.

This chain links TRBV3-1 (or the pseudogene TRBV3-2) with TRBJ1-6, with unresolved D. V lost 1 base and J lost 2, with 6 bases in between. Germline loops: CDR1 LGHDT, CDR2 YNNKEL (reference sequence). The CDR3 has 15 amino acids. The CDR3 here is CASSQADTYNSPLHF. Here the CDR3 DNA reads TGTGCCAGCAGCCAAGCCGACACCTATAATTCACCCCTCCACTTT.

This chain links TRBV2 with TRBJ2-7; 10 nucleotides line up with TRBD2. From germline, CDR1 is SNHLY and CDR2 FYNNEI. With 6 bases clipped from V and 0 bases from J, the junction kept 5 bases outside the gene matches. This CDR3 has 15 residues. CDR3 nucleotide sequence: TGTGCCAGCAGCAAGGGACTAGCGAACTCCTACGAGCAGTACTTC. As protein: CASSKGLANSYEQYF.

This clone was detected once. CDR3 nucleotide sequence: TGTGCCAGCCGCGCGGGGTGGGGAGATACGCAGTATTTT. It specifies CASRAGWGDTQYF. The V and J genes are TRBV12-3 or TRBV12-4 and TRBJ2-3; D possibly corresponds to TRBD2 (6 bases). The germline V and J ends were trimmed by 8 bases and 5 bases, with 14 bases remaining between them. The CDR3 length is 13 residues.

V usage is TRBV27 and J usage is TRBJ1-6; 7 bases match TRBD1. The V and J ends lost 3 bases and 7 bases, in that order; junction bases with no gene match: 0. This CDR3 spans 13 amino acids. Germline CDR1 is MNHEY and CDR2 is SMNVEV (reference sequence). The CDR3 coding sequence is TGTGCCAGCAGTTTGGACAGGAATTCACCCCTCCACTTT. Encoded protein: CASSLDRNSPLHF.

CDR3 amino acids: CASSLADNEQFF. CDR3 in DNA: TGCGCCAGCAGCTTGGCAGACAATGAGCAGTTCTTC. This chain links TRBV5-1 with TRBJ2-1; D is undetermined. The V gene's germline CDR1 is SGHRS and CDR2 YFSETQ. The germline V and J ends were trimmed by 0 bases and 5 bases, with 3 bases remaining between them. The CDR3 is 12 residues long.

The rearrangement links TRBV7-2 to TRBJ2-1; 9 nucleotides agree with TRBD2. V was pared by 0 bases and J by 9 bases, with 9 bases of the junction left unmatched. The germline CDR1 and CDR2 sequences are SGHTA and FQGNSA. CDR3 length: 16 residues. This CDR3 reads CASSLAVAGGQGEQFF. DNA of the CDR3: TGTGCCAGCAGCTTAGCAGTGGCGGGGGGGCAGGGTGAGCAGTTCTTC.

The gene calls are TRBV2 and TRBJ1-2; no clear D gene. The germline CDR1 and CDR2 sequences are SNHLY and FYNNEI. The V end was cut by 3 bases, the J end by 5 bases, with 4 bases between. CDR3 length: 11 amino acids. The CDR3 spells CASSDGYGYTF. CDR3 coding DNA: TGTGCCAGCAGTGACGGTTATGGCTACACCTTC.

V gene TRBV2 combines with J gene TRBJ1-5; unclear D gene. From germline, CDR1 is SNHLY and CDR2 FYNNEI. The CDR3 spans 16 residues. The V end was cut by 4 bases, the J end by 6 bases, with 19 bases between. For the CDR3, the DNA is TGTGCCAGCAGTGTAGTTAATCGGGGAGGCGGTCAGCCCCAGCATTTT. Protein sequence: CASSVVNRGGGQPQHF.

The V and J genes are TRBV7-2 and TRBJ2-2, with 10 bases identical to TRBD2. V shed 8 bases and J 6 bases; nucleotides not matched to a gene: 9. Germline V lookup: CDR1 SGHTA, CDR2 FQGNSA. CDR3 length equals 15 residues. The CDR3: CASRLGTSVAGELFF. For the CDR3, the DNA is TGTGCCAGCCGATTAGGGACTAGCGTGGCCGGGGAGCTGTTTTTT.